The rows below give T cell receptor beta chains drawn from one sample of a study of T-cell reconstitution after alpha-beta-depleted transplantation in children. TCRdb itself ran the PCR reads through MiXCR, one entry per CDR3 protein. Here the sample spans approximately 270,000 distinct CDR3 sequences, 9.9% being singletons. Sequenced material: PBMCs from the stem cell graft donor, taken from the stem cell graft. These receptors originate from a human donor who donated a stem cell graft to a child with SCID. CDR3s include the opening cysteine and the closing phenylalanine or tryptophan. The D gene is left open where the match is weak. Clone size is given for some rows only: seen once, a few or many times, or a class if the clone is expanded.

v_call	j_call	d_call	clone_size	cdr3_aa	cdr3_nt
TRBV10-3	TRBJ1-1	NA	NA	CAIGEMNTEAFF	TGTGCCATTGGTGAAATGAACACTGAAGCTTTCTTT
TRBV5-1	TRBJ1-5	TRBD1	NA	CASSPGTENSNQPQHF	TGCGCCAGCAGCCCTGGGACAGAAAATAGCAATCAGCCCCAGCATTTT
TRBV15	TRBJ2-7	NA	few	CATSRDTGISEQYF	TGTGCCACCAGCAGAGATACAGGGATAAGCGAGCAGTACTTC
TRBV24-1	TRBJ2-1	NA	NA	CATSQAGEQFF	TGTGCCACCAGTCAGGCCGGTGAGCAGTTCTTC
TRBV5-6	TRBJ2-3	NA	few	CASSLESVPADTQYF	TGTGCCAGCAGCTTGGAGTCCGTCCCTGCAGATACGCAGTATTTT
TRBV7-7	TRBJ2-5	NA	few	CASSSDGVTQYF	TGTGCCAGCAGCTCGGACGGAGTAACCCAGTACTTC
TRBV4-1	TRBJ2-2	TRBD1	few	CASRQDPQGANTGELFF	TGCGCCAGCAGGCAAGATCCTCAGGGGGCGAACACCGGGGAGCTGTTTTTT
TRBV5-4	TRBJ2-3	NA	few	CASSLLGSSTDTQYF	TGTGCCAGCAGCTTGTTGGGGAGCAGCACAGATACGCAGTATTTT
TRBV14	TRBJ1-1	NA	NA	CASSQAFGSPNTEAFF	TGTGCCAGCAGCCAAGCTTTTGGCAGCCCGAACACTGAAGCTTTCTTT
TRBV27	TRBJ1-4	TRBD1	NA	CASADLKQGVNEKLFF	TGTGCCAGCGCAGATCTCAAACAGGGGGTTAATGAAAAACTGTTTTTT
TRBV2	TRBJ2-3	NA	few	CASCPRGFADTQYF	TGTGCCAGCTGCCCACGTGGTTTTGCAGATACGCAGTATTTT
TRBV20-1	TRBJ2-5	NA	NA	CSARDEWGETQYF	TGCAGTGCTAGAGATGAGTGGGGGGAGACCCAGTACTTC
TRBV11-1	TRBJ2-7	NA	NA	CASSLSTRDEAEQYF	TGTGCCAGCAGCTTAAGTACCAGAGATGAAGCGGAGCAGTACTTC
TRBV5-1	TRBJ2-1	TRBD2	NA	CASSTVAGGTYNEQFF	TGCGCCAGCAGCACGGTAGCGGGGGGGACCTACAATGAGCAGTTCTTC
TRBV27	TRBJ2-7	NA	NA	CASSFMQGLKDEQYF	TGTGCCAGCAGTTTCATGCAGGGACTTAAGGACGAGCAGTACTTC
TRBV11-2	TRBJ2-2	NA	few	CASSWGDGELFF	TGTGCCAGCAGCTGGGGTGACGGGGAGCTGTTTTTT
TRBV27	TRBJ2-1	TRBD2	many	CASSLQSGTSASSYNEQFF	TGTGCCAGCAGTCTCCAATCCGGGACTAGCGCCAGCTCCTACAATGAGCAGTTCTTC
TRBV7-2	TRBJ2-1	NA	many	CASSPGGARHSYNEQFF	TGTGCCAGCAGCCCAGGAGGGGCTCGCCACTCCTACAATGAGCAGTTCTTC
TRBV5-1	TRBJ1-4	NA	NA	CASSLGQLNEKLFF	TGCGCCAGCAGCTTGGGACAGCTGAATGAAAAACTGTTTTTT
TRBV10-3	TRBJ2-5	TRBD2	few	CAISELAGAAQETQYF	TGTGCCATCAGTGAACTAGCGGGGGCTGCCCAAGAGACCCAGTACTTC
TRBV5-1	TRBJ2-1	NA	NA	CASSLNAEGEQFF	TGCGCCAGCAGCTTGAATGCCGAGGGTGAGCAGTTCTTC
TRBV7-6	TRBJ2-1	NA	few	CASSLGPGASNEQFF	TGTGCCAGCAGCTTGGGCCCAGGGGCCAGCAATGAGCAGTTCTTC
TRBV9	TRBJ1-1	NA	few	CASSVGRMNTEAFF	TGTGCCAGCAGCGTAGGCCGGATGAACACTGAAGCTTTCTTT
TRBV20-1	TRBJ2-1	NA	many	CSARESAKNEQFF	TGCAGTGCTAGAGAATCAGCGAAGAATGAGCAGTTCTTC
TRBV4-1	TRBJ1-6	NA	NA	CASSMGGEGVRSLHF	TGCGCCAGCAGTATGGGCGGGGAGGGAGTTAGATCCCTCCACTTT
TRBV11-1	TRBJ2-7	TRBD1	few	CASSLAGAKDRSTSYEQYF	TGTGCCAGCAGCTTAGCGGGGGCCAAGGACAGGTCAACCTCCTACGAGCAGTACTTC
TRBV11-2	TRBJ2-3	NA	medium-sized	CASSFWGANADTQYF	TGTGCCAGCAGCTTTTGGGGGGCGAATGCAGATACGCAGTATTTT
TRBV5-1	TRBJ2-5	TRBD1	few	CASSLLTGGETQYF	TGCGCCAGCAGCTTGTTGACAGGGGGAGAGACCCAGTACTTC
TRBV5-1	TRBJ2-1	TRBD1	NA	CASSLGQGAHNEQFF	TGCGCCAGCAGCTTGGGACAGGGGGCCCACAATGAGCAGTTCTTC
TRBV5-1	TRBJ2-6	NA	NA	CASSLDGRGSGANVLTF	TGCGCCAGCAGCTTGGATGGCAGGGGCTCTGGGGCCAACGTCCTGACTTTC
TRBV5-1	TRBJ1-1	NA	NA	CASSTQGGTEAFF	TGCGCCAGCAGCACTCAGGGTGGCACTGAAGCTTTCTTT
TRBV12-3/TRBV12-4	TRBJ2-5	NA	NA	CASSKNGAQETQYF	TGTGCCAGCAGTAAAAACGGGGCCCAAGAGACCCAGTACTTC
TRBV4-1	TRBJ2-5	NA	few	CASSQDPGAWETQYF	TGCGCCAGCAGCCAAGATCCTGGAGCGTGGGAGACCCAGTACTTC
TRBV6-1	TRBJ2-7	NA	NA	CASSPPEGQAEGRGQYF	TGTGCCAGCAGTCCGCCGGAAGGGCAGGCTGAGGGAAGGGGGCAGTACTTC
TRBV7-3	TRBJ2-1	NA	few	CASSSTRGNEQFF	TGTGCCAGCAGCTCTACTAGGGGGAATGAGCAGTTCTTC
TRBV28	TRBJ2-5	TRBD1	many	CASSLLGTGYQETQYF	TGTGCCAGCAGTTTATTAGGGACAGGGTACCAAGAGACCCAGTACTTC
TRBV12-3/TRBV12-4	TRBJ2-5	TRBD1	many	CASSLQRTGGETQYF	TGTGCCAGCAGTCTTCAGAGGACAGGGGGAGAGACCCAGTACTTC
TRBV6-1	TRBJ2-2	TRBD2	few	CASTPLAGVAGELFF	TGTGCCAGCACTCCACTAGCGGGGGTAGCCGGGGAGCTGTTTTTT
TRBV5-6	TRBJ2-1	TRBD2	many	CASSFSGGVFTEQFF	TGTGCCAGCAGCTTTAGCGGGGGGGTTTTCACTGAGCAGTTCTTC
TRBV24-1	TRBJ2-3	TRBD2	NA	CATSDFSGPTDTQYF	TGTGCCACCAGTGATTTTAGCGGGCCCACAGATACGCAGTATTTT
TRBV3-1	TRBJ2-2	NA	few	CASGAGRAGELFF	TGTGCCAGCGGCGCCGGGCGTGCCGGGGAGCTGTTTTTT
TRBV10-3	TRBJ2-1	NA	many	CAISVSSDSREQFF	TGTGCCATCAGCGTTAGTAGCGATAGTAGGGAGCAGTTCTTC
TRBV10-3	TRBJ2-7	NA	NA	CALRAGSSPYEQYF	TGTGCCCTGCGGGCAGGTTCCTCGCCCTACGAGCAGTACTTC
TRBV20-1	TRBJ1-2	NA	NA	CSTVGGSLNYGYTF	TGCAGTACAGTCGGGGGCAGCCTCAACTATGGCTACACCTTC
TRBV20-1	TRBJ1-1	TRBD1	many	CSASQGAQEAFF	TGCAGTGCTTCCCAGGGGGCTCAGGAAGCTTTCTTT
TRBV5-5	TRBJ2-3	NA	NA	CASSRSGLGPDTQYF	TGTGCCAGCAGCCGGTCGGGGTTGGGTCCAGATACGCAGTATTTT
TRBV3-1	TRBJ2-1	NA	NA	CASSQVTGYGEQFF	TGTGCCAGCAGCCAAGTGACTGGTTACGGTGAGCAGTTCTTC
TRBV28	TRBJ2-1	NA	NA	CASSLGPGVRGGNEQFF	TGTGCCAGCAGTTTAGGCCCAGGGGTTAGGGGGGGCAATGAGCAGTTCTTC
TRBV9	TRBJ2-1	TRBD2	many	CASSVGLAGYNEQFF	TGTGCCAGCAGCGTAGGACTAGCGGGATACAATGAGCAGTTCTTC
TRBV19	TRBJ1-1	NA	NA	CASSISTRYTEAFF	TGTGCCAGTAGTATCTCCACCAGGTACACTGAAGCTTTCTTT